The clone carrying this T cell receptor (beta chain) showed up just a few times. The antigen is unknown. Researchers ran the PCR with 60 Vbeta and 13 Jbeta primers. Profiling relied on immunoSEQ multiplex PCR, and the TCRdb table lists in-frame clones only, not all of them. The data contain about 91,000 clones, 55% to 80% of them singletons. This record belongs to a study of cytomegalovirus exposure and HLA in healthy donors. The study's findings and limits: Apparent HLA restriction characterized most CMV-associated TCR beta chains in a later analysis. For presence/absence analyses, sequencing depth was assumed to be roughly uniform across donors. According to reports, the classifier identified cytomegalovirus status with high specificity and sensitivity.

Trimming removed 1 base at V and 0 bases at J, with 7 bases between. The CDR3 runs to 14 residues. CDR1 is SGHRS, CDR2 YFSETQ, per germline. Specimen: PBMCs. The sequence derives from a female donor in good health and CMV-seronegative. V usage is TRBV5-1 and J usage is TRBJ2-5; possibly TRBD2 for D (6 bases). The CDR3 DNA reads TGCGCCAGCAGCTTGTCGGGGGACCAAGAGACCCAGTACTTC. Protein sequence: CASSLSGDQETQYF.